The 14 T cell receptor beta chains listed next were all sequenced from one sample in a study of T cells in Graves' hyperthyroidism and ophthalmopathy (dated by TCRdb to 2018 to 2020). The library was produced with multiplex PCR. Sequencing instrument: Illumina HiSeq 2000. TCR beta CDR3 regions were amplified from RNA transcripts. The TCR CDR3 was subjected to a first round of RT-PCR using the HTBI primer set and the Qiagen OneStep RT-PCR kit. The public sequencing data were trimmed at Q25 with fastp and processed into clonotypes with MiXCR by TCRdb, which kept only in-frame beta chains. All rows with the same CDR3 protein become a single entry with the most common DNA and genes. Present in this sample are 600,000 to 750,000 distinct CDR3 sequences, roughly a sixth of which were seen just once. The ten largest clones add up to 15% to 19% of the sample. Sequenced sample: blood. These receptors all come from a man aged 50-60 years with Graves' hyperthyroidism.

This clonotype was recorded many times. This chain links TRBV3-1 with TRBJ1-1, with D possibly being TRBD1 (6 bases). Germline lookup yields CDR1 LGHDT and CDR2 YNNKEL (reference sequence). This CDR3 region has 15 residues. Trimming removed 1 base at V and 6 bases at J, with 15 bases between. The CDR3 DNA is TGTGCCAGCAGCCAAGCCCGCGGACAGTTCCCTGAAGCTTTCTTT. Protein product: CASSQARGQFPEAFF.

The sample holds a few counts of this clonotype. The chain uses TRBV12-3 or TRBV12-4 and TRBJ1-1, with 7 nucleotides matching TRBD1. The V and J ends lost 7 bases and 4 bases, in that order; junction bases with no gene match: 6. The CDR3 spans 13 residues. The chain's CDR3 is CASIATGVTEAFF. CDR3 bases: TGTGCCAGCATTGCTACAGGGGTCACTGAAGCTTTCTTT.

There are many counts of this clonotype. This chain joins TRBV7-9 and TRBJ2-7, with 10 bases that match TRBD2. The germline gives CDR1 SEHNR, CDR2 FQNEAQ (reference sequence). V lost 5 bases, J lost 1 base, and 5 bases stayed unmatched. The CDR3 loop spans 15 amino acids. CDR3 DNA: TGTGCCAGCAGCCGGGCACTAGCGGGATCCTACGAGCAGTACTTC. As protein: CASSRALAGSYEQYF. The full variable domain, with the rest looked up from reference TRBV7-9 and TRBJ2-7, is DTGVSQNPRHKITKRGQNVTFRCDPISEHNRLYWYRQTLGQGPEFLTYFQNEAQLEKSRLLSDRFSAERPKGSFSTLEIQRTEQGDSAMYLCASSRALAGSYEQYFGPGTRLTVT.

This clonotype was counted between two and nine times. Here the CDR3 DNA reads TGCAGTGGACAGGACCAAGAGACCCAGTACTTC. Translated, it gives CSGQDQETQYF. The chain links TRBV20-1 to TRBJ2-5; D may be TRBD1 (6 bases). This CDR3 has 11 residues. Germline V gene data show CDR1 as DFQATT and CDR2 as SNEGSKA (reference sequence). The V end was cut by 7 bases, the J end by 0 bases, with 6 bases between.

Here the CDR3 DNA reads TGTGCCAGCACCCCCACAGTAGAAAACACCATATATTTT. This encodes CASTPTVENTIYF. The genes are TRBV6-1 and TRBJ1-3; D unclear. Germline loops: CDR1 MNHNS, CDR2 SASEGT. The CDR3 covers 13 residues. V shed 7 bases and J shed 6 bases, with 13 bases lying between them.

The V gene is TRBV6-5, the J gene TRBJ2-6; either TRBD1 or TRBD2 may supply D (5 bases each). The germline V and J ends were trimmed by 0 bases and 2 bases, with 8 bases remaining between them. CDR1 is MNHEY, CDR2 SVGAGI, per germline. CDR3 length equals 16 residues. For the CDR3, the DNA is TGTGCCAGCAGTTACTCGAGGGACCCTGGGGCCAACGTCCTGACTTTC. Its protein product is CASSYSRDPGANVLTF.

This chain uses TRBV5-1 with TRBJ2-7; the match to TRBD1 covers 7 bases. Looked up from germline, CDR1 is SGHRS and CDR2 is YFSETQ. Trimming removed 10 bases from V and 4 bases from J; junction bases left unmatched: 11. The CDR3 loop spans 13 amino acids. The CDR3: CASGPDRTYEQYF. The CDR3 DNA reads as TGCGCCTCGGGACCGGACAGGACGTACGAGCAGTACTTC.

This clonotype has just a few counts. The chain joins TRBV27 to TRBJ1-1; D is possibly TRBD1 (6 bases). The CDR3 runs to 15 residues. Trimming removed 7 bases at V and 5 bases at J, with 20 bases between. Germline CDR1 and CDR2: MNHEY and SMNVEV (reference sequence). The CDR3 DNA is TGTGCCAGCACCCAAGGGGGAGGTTCTTGGACTGAAGCTTTCTTT. Amino acid sequence: CASTQGGGSWTEAFF.

This chain connects TRBV25-1 to TRBJ1-4, with 7 bases aligning to TRBD1. Germline loops: CDR1 MGHDK, CDR2 SYGVNS. The ends lost 2 bases at V and 10 bases at J; junction bases unmatched: 7. The CDR3 length is 14 residues. DNA for the CDR3: TGTGCCAGCAGTGAAAGAGACCCAGGGGGAAAACTGTTTTTT. As protein: CASSERDPGGKLFF.

This clonotype was found many times. The J gene is TRBJ2-1, the V gene TRBV5-5; 12 bases map to TRBD2. Looked up from germline, CDR1 is SGHKS and CDR2 is YYEKEE (reference sequence). The CDR3 sequence is 18 residues long. J gave up 2 bases and V 3 bases, and 9 bases lay outside the gene matches. CDR3 nucleotides: TGTGCCAGCAGCTCTAGCGGGAGGGCCTTTTACACCTACAATGAGCAGTTCTTC. The encoded protein is CASSSSGRAFYTYNEQFF.

As DNA, the CDR3 is TGTGCCAGCAGCGTATCTGGAGGGGCGATGAGAGAGACCCAGTACTTC. This encodes CASSVSGGAMRETQYF. The chain joins TRBV9 to TRBJ2-5, with D possibly matching TRBD2 (6 bases). This CDR3 is 16 amino acids long. In germline, CDR1 is SGDLS, CDR2 YYNGEE. V shed 1 base and J shed 4 bases, with 17 bases lying between them. The entire variable domain, with the rest obtained from reference TRBV9 and TRBJ2-5, is as follows: DSGVTQTPKHLITATGQRVTLRCSPRSGDLSVYWYQQSLDQGLQFLIQYYNGEERAKGNILERFSAQQFPDLHSELNLSSLELGDSALYFCASSVSGGAMRETQYFGPGTRLLVL.

This chain connects TRBV6-9 to TRBJ2-7; 10 bases agree with TRBD2. This CDR3 spans 18 amino acids. Germline-derived CDR1 and CDR2 are MNHGY and SVAAGI. With V trimmed by 3 bases and J by 4 bases, 15 bases remained unmatched. DNA for the CDR3: TGTGCCAGCAGTTACGAAGCGGGAGGGGCGGGGAACCGTTACGAGCAGTACTTC. Residues: CASSYEAGGAGNRYEQYF.

In the case of this clonotype: A much larger clone is a single base away; this may be a read error. The chain carries TRBV12-3 or TRBV12-4 and TRBJ2-5, with a tentative D call TRBD1 (5 bases). The J call may be faulty, since TRBJ2-1 better matches the DNA end. The length of the CDR3 is 14 residues. The CDR3: CVSSLESGQETQFF. For the CDR3, the DNA is TGTGTCAGCAGTTTAGAGTCAGGACAAGAGACCCAGTTCTTC.

This clonotype came up many times. CDR3 in DNA: TGTGCCAGCAGTGGTCGGCAGAACACTGAAGCTTTCTTT. Translated, it gives CASSGRQNTEAFF. This rearrangement joins TRBV2 to TRBJ1-1; no definite D call. This CDR3 is built from 13 residues. Germline-derived CDR1 and CDR2 are SNHLY and FYNNEI. Trimming took off 4 bases at V and 1 base at J, with 7 bases between the two ends.